This T cell receptor (beta chain) was recorded in a study of vaccination effects on CD4 cells after COVID-19. A word on this clone: Its specificity is not known.

The CDR3 extends over 15 amino acids. With V trimmed by 7 bases and J by 6 bases, 12 bases remained unmatched. Germline V gene lookup returns CDR1 MNHEY and CDR2 SVGAGI. With the ViraFEST assay, the study expanded antigen-specific CD4+ T cells using viral peptide pools, then sequenced them. After about 10 days in culture, the CD4+ T cells were isolated. It was two doses of either the BNT162b2 or mRNA-1273 vaccine that participants received. Sequenced by immunoSEQ multiplex PCR; TCRdb stores in-frame clones only, minus some. This table has over 30,000 clones, more than 75% appearing once. The sequence was obtained from a human donor who received a COVID-19 vaccine. Some clones in this sample may be carry-over from other donors' samples. The rearrangement links TRBV6-5 to TRBJ1-2; TRBD1 aligns across 9 bases. The sequencing here drew on CD4+ T cells from PBMCs cultured with HCoV-NL63 spike peptides, taken after COVID-19 vaccination. Written as DNA, the CDR3 is TGTGCCAGCACCCACACAGGGGGCGAGGGTGATGGCTACACCTTC. This sequence encodes CASTHTGGEGDGYTF.